This paragraph reports one T cell receptor beta chain. What it binds is not known. CDR1 is SGHVS and CDR2 is FQNEAQ in the germline V gene. The CDR3 sequence is 17 residues long. Definition of naive CD8+ T cells rested on a CD45RO-CCR7+CD27+CD95- profile. This specimen comes from a study of CXCR3-negative and CXCR3-positive naive CD8 T cells. Study-level points and caveats: CXCR3-positive naive cells had more hydrophobic TRB CDR3s than CXCR3-negative naive cells.

UMI-labeled 5' RACE yielded the TRB cDNA libraries. TCRdb reworked the 5' RACE reads into one entry per CDR3 protein, no DNA. The sample totals 130,000 to 150,000 distinct CDR3 sequences. V and J are TRBV7-8 and TRBJ2-1; the TRBD1 assignment by TCRdb is unverifiable without DNA. The receptor was isolated from a human donor in good health. Some clones in this sample may be carry-over from other donors' samples. The sequenced material came from naive CXCR3+ CD8+ T cells from blood. Subset meaning: CD45RO-CCR7+CD27+CD95- naive CD8+ T cells expressing CXCR3 (TNR3+). This chain's CDR3 is CASSLAPQRGPNHEQLF. Combining the CDR3 with reference TRBV7-8 and TRBJ2-1 gives the whole variable domain GAGVSQSPRYKVAKRGQDVALRCDPISGHVSLFWYQQALGQGPEFLTYFQNEAQLDKSGLPSDRFFAERPEGSVSTLKIQRTQQEDSAVYLCASSLAPQRGPNHEQLFGPGTRLTVL.